This T cell receptor (beta chain) is drawn from a study of identifying expanded T cells in peripheral blood. The CDR3 has 13 amino acids. The germline CDR1 and CDR2 sequences are MNHEY and SVGAGI. Trimming left V 6 bases short and J 1 base short, with 9 bases between. Produced via immunoSEQ multiplex PCR; TCRdb's table is partial and in-frame only. This sample has 120,000 or so clones, with 84% found just once. About this clone: Its matching antigen is unknown.

During the collection period, no donor immune events like infections were recorded. Findings and caveats of the study: Roughly 1.2 clones differed between technical replicates, versus about 17 and 20 over time.

The specimen sequenced was blood. This sequence joins TRBV6-5 and TRBJ1-1; D is unclear. The clonotype comes from a person between 18 and 69 years old in good health. CDR3 bases: TGTGCCAGCAGAACGACACAGAACACTGAAGCTTTCTTT. Translating it yields CASRTTQNTEAFF.